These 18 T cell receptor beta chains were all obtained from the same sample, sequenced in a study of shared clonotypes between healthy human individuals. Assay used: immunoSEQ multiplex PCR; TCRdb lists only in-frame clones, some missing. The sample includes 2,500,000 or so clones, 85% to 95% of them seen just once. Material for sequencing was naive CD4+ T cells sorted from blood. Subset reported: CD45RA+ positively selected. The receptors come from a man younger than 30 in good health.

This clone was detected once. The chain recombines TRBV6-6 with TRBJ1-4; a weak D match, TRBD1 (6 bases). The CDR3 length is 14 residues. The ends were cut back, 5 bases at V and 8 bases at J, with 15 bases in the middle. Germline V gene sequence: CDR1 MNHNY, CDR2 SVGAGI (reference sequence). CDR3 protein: CASSRTVLGEKLFF. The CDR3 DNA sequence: TGTGCCAGCAGTCGGACAGTCTTAGGAGAAAAACTGTTTTTT.

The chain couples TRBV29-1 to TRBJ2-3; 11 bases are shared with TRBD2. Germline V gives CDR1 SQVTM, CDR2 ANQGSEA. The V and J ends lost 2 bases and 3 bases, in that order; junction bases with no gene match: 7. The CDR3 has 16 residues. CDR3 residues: CSVELSLAGGTDTQYF. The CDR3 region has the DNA TGCAGCGTTGAACTGTCGCTAGCGGGGGGTACAGATACGCAGTATTTT.

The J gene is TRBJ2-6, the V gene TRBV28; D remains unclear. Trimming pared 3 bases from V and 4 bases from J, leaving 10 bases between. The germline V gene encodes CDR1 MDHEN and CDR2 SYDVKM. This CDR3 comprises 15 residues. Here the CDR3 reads CASSLTTLGANVLTF. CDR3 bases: TGTGCCAGCAGTTTGACAACTCTGGGGGCCAACGTCCTGACTTTC.

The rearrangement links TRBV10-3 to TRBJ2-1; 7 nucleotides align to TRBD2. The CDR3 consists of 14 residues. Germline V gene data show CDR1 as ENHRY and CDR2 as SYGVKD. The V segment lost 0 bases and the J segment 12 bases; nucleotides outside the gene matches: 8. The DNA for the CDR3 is TGTGCCATCAGTGAGTCGGGCGGGAGAACCTGGCAGTTCTTC. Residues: CAISESGGRTWQFF.

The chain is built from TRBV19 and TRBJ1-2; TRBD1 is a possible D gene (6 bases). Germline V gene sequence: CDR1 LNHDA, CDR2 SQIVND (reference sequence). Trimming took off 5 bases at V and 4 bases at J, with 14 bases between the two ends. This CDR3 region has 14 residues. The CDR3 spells CASSLTKTGYGYTF. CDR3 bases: TGTGCCAGTAGTCTTACAAAGACAGGCTATGGCTACACCTTC.

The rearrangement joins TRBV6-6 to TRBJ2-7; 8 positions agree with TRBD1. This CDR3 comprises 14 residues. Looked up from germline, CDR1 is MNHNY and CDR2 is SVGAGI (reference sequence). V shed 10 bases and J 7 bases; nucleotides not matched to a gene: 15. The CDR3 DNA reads TGTGCCACAACGGCAGGGGGCTACCTGGGGGAGCAGTACTTC. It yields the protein CATTAGGYLGEQYF.

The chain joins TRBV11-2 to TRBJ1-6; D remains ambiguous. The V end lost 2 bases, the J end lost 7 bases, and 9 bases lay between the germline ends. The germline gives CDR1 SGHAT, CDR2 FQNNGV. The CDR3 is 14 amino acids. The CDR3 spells CASSLMVRNSPLHF. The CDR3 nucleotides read TGTGCCAGCAGCTTAATGGTGCGGAATTCACCCCTCCACTTT.

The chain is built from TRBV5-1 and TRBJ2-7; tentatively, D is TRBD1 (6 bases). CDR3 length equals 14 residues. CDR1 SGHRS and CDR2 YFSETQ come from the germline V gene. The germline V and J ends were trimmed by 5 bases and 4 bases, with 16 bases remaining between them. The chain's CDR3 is CASRSEDRSYEQYF. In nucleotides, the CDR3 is TGCGCCAGCAGATCCGAGGACAGATCTTACGAGCAGTACTTC.

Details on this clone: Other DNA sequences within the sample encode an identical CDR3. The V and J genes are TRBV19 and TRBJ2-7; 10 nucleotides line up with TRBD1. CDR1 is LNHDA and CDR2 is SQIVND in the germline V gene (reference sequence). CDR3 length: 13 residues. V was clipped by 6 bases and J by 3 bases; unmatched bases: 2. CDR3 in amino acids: CASSRTGGYEQYF. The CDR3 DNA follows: TGTGCCAGTAGCAGGACAGGGGGCTACGAGCAGTACTTC.

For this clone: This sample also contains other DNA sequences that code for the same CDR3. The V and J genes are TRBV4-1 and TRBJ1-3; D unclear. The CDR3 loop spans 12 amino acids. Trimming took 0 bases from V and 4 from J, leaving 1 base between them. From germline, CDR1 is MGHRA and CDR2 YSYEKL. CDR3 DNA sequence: TGCGCCAGCAGCCAAGAAGGAAACACCATATATTTT. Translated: CASSQEGNTIYF.

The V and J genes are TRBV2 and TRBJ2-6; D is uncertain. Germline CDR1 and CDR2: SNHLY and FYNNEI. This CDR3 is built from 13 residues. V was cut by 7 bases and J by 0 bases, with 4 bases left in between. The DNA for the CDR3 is TGTGCCAGCAAAAACTCTGGGGCCAACGTCCTGACTTTC. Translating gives CASKNSGANVLTF.

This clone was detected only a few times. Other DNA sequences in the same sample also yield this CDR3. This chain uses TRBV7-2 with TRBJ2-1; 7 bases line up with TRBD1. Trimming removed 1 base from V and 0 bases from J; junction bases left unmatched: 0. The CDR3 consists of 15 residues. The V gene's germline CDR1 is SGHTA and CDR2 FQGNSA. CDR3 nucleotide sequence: TGTGCCAGCAGCTTAGACAGGGGCTCCTACAATGAGCAGTTCTTC. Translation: CASSLDRGSYNEQFF.

The CDR3 spells CASSFLGETQYF. The CDR3 bases are TGTGCCAGTAGCTTCCTCGGTGAGACCCAGTACTTC. This chain uses TRBV19 with TRBJ2-5; unclear D gene. This CDR3 comprises 12 residues. Germline CDR1 and CDR2: LNHDA and SQIVND (reference sequence). Deletions cut 6 bases from V and 5 bases from J, with 10 bases between.

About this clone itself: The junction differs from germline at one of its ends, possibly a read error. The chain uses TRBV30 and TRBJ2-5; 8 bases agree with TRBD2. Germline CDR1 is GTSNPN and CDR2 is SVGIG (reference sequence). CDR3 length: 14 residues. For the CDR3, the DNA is TGTGCCTGGAGTGCTAGCGGGCCTCAAGATACCCAGTACTTC. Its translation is CAWSASGPQDTQYF. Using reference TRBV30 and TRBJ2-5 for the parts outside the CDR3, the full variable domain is SQTIHQWPATLVQPVGSPLSLECTVEGTSNPNLYWYRQAAGRGLQLLFYSVGIGQISSEVPQNLSASRPQDRQFILSSKKLLLSDSGFYLCAWSASGPQDTQYFGPGTRLLVL.

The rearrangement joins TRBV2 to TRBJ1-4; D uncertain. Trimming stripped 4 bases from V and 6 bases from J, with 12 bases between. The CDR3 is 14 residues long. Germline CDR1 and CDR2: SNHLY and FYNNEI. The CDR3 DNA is TGTGCCAGCAGTGTAAGAGGTGTGGATGAAAAACTGTTTTTT. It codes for CASSVRGVDEKLFF.

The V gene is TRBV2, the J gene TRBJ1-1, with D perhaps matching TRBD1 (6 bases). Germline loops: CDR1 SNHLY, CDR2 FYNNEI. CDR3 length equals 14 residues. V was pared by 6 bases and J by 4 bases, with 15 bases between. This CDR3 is CASRAAQGTTEAFF. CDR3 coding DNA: TGTGCCAGCAGGGCTGCTCAGGGGACCACTGAAGCTTTCTTT. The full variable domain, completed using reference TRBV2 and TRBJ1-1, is EPEVTQTPSHQVTQMGQEVILRCVPISNHLYFYWYRQILGQKVEFLVSFYNNEISEKSEIFDDQFSVERPDGSNFTLKIRSTKLEDSAMYFCASRAAQGTTEAFFGQGTRLTVV.

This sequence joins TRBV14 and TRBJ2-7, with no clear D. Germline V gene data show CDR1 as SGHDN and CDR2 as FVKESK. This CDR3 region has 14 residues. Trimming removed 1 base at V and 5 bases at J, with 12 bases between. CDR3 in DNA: TGTGCCAGCAGCCAAGGGCTGCTGTTCCACGAGCAGTACTTC. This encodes CASSQGLLFHEQYF.

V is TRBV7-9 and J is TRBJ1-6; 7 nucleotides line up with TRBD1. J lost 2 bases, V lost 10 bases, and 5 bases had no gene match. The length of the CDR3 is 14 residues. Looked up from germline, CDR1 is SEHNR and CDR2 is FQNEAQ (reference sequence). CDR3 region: CATRGSPYNSPLHF. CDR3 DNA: TGTGCCACCAGGGGGAGCCCCTATAATTCACCCCTCCACTTT.